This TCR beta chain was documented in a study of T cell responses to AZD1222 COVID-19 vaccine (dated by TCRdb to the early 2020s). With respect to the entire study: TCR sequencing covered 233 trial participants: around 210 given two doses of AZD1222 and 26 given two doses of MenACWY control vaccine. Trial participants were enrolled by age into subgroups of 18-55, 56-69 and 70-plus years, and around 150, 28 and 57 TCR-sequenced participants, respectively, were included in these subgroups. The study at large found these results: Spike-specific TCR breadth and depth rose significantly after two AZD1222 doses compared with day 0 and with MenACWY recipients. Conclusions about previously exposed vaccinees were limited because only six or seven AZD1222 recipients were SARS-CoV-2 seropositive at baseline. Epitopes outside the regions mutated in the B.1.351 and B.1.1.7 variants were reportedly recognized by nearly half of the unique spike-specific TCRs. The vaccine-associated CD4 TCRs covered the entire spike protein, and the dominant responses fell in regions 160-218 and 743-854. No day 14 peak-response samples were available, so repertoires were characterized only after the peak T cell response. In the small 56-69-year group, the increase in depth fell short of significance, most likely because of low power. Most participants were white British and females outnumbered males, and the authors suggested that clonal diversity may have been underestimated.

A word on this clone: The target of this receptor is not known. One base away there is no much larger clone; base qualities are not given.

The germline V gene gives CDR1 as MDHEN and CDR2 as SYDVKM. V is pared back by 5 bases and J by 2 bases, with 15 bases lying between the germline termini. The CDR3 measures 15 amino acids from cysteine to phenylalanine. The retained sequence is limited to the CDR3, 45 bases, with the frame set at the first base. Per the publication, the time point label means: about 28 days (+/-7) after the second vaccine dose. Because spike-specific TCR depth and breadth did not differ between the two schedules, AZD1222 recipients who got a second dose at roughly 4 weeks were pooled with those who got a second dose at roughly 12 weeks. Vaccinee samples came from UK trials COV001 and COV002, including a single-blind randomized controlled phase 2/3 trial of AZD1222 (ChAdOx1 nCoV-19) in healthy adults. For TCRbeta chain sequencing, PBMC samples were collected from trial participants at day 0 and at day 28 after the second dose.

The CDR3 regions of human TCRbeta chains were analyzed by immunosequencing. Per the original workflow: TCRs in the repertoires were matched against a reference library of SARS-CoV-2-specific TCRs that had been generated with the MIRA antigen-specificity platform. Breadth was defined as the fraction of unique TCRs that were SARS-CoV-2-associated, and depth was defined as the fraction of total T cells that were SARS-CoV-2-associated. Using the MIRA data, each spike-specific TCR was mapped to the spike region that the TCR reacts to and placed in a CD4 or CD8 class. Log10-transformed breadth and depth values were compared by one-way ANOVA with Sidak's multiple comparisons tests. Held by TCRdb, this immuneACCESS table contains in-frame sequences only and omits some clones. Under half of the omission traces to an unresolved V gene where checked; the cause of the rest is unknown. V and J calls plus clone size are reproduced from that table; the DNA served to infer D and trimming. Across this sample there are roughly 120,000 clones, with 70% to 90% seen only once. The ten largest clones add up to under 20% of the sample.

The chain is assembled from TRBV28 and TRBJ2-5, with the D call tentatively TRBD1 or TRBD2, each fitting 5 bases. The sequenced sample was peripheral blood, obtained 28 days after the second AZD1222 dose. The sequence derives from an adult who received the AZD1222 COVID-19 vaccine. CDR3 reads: CASSLGSWGQETQYF. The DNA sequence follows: TGTGCCAGCAGTCTGGGATCCTGGGGGCAAGAGACCCAGTACTTC. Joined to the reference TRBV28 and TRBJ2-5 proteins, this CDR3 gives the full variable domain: DVKVTQSSRYLVKRTGEKVFLECVQDMDHENMFWYRQDPGLGLRLIYFSYDVKMKEKGDIPEGYSVSREKKERFSLILESASTNQTSMYLCASSLGSWGQETQYFGPGTRLLVL.